A single sample is the source of the 5 T cell receptor beta chains below, sequenced in a study of T cell responses to AZD1222 COVID-19 vaccine. Produced via immunoSEQ multiplex PCR; TCRdb's table is partial and in-frame only. The repertoire holds 66,000 or so clones, with 79% as singletons. The sample here was peripheral blood, taken on day 0 of MenACWY control vaccination. These receptors were taken from an adult in good health.

The J gene is TRBJ2-7, the V gene TRBV2, with D perhaps matching TRBD2 (5 bases). Germline V gives CDR1 SNHLY, CDR2 FYNNEI. The length of the CDR3 is 16 residues. V was trimmed by 0 bases and J by 2 bases, leaving 14 bases between them. CDR3 sequence reads: CASSEALPSRAYEQYF. The CDR3 DNA is TGTGCCAGCAGTGAAGCGCTTCCTAGCCGGGCCTACGAGCAGTACTTC.

The V call is TRBV3-1 (or the pseudogene TRBV3-2), the J call TRBJ2-2, with D unresolved. This CDR3 region has 12 residues. Trimming removed 4 bases from V and 0 bases from J, with 0 bases in between. The V gene's germline CDR1 is LGHDT and CDR2 YNNKEL (reference sequence). The DNA of the CDR3 is TGTGCCAGCAGCCCGAACACCGGGGAGCTGTTTTTT. It codes for CASSPNTGELFF.

This clone was seen only a few times. The chain uses TRBV9 and TRBJ2-7; tentative D call: TRBD2 (5 bases). The germline CDR1 and CDR2 sequences are SGDLS and YYNGEE. The CDR3 covers 15 residues. V dropped 3 bases and J dropped 4 bases, with 17 bases sitting between them. This CDR3 is CASSAGGGHGYEQYF. The CDR3 nucleotides read TGTGCCAGCAGCGCAGGAGGTGGGCATGGATACGAGCAGTACTTC.

The J gene is TRBJ2-7, the V gene TRBV28; 7 bases line up with TRBD2. In germline, CDR1 is MDHEN, CDR2 SYDVKM. This CDR3 has 13 residues. The junction had 3 bases not matched to a gene; V was cut back by 7 bases and J by 0 bases. CDR3 DNA sequence: TGTGCCAGCACAGGCGGGGGCTCCTACGAGCAGTACTTC. Translated, it gives CASTGGGSYEQYF.

The gene calls are TRBV7-9 and TRBJ2-1; D might be TRBD1 or TRBD2, each matching 5 bases. Germline CDR1 is SEHNR and CDR2 is FQNEAQ (reference sequence). The CDR3 contains 14 residues. The ends were cut back, 4 bases at V and 4 bases at J, with 11 bases in the middle. The CDR3 protein is CASSSRGGYNEQFF. CDR3 nucleotide sequence: TGTGCCAGCAGCTCTCGTGGGGGTTACAATGAGCAGTTCTTC.